Reported below is one T cell receptor (beta chain). Its antigen is unknown. These data originate in a study of OX40 agonist ivuxolimab in advanced cancers. Study-wide context: From roughly 20 to 85 years was the age range, with a mean of about 56 years, and roughly 80% were male. Study-wide results and limits: Researchers did not determine the expanded peripheral T cells' antigen specificity. Near-lowest levels of clonal expansion characterized partial responders at 0.1-3.0 mg/kg. Doses of 0.1 to 3.0 mg/kg were accompanied by clonal expansion of CD4+ and CD8+ blood T cells by week 6.

The CDR3 loop spans 14 amino acids. V was shortened by 4 bases and J by 0 bases, with 7 bases between the two germline ends. Germline V gene sequence: CDR1 LNHDA, CDR2 SQIVND (reference sequence). Produced via immunoSEQ multiplex PCR; TCRdb's table is partial and in-frame only. This repertoire shows tens of thousands of clones, roughly 89% found once; its top ten account for around 1.5%. The input for sequencing was CD4+ or CD8+ T cells sorted from blood, taken in a trial of the OX40 agonist ivuxolimab. The source of this sequence is an adult with an advanced solid tumor such as melanoma, head and neck, liver or kidney cancer. The V gene is TRBV19, the J gene TRBJ2-1; unclear D gene. The CDR3 loop reads CASSNLDSYNEQFF. The CDR3 nucleotides are TGTGCCAGTAGTAACTTGGACTCCTACAATGAGCAGTTCTTC.